Each of the 7 T cell receptor beta chains below was sequenced from the same sample in a study of ipilimumab plus nivolumab after autologous stem cell transplantation. The assay was immunoSEQ multiplex PCR, and TCRdb's table has in-frame clones only and misses some. Among some 25,000 clones listed, roughly 86% were seen once. This specimen was PBMCs, taken in a trial of ipilimumab plus nivolumab as post-transplant consolidation. All receptors derive from a male donor with diffuse large B-cell lymphoma.

This clone was recorded a few times. The genes are TRBV5-4 and TRBJ1-2, with TRBD1 as a possible D gene (6 bases). Germline CDR1 and CDR2: SGHNT and YYREEE (reference sequence). The V gene lost 0 bases and the J gene lost 2 bases, with 14 bases spanning the gap. The CDR3 runs to 16 residues. The DNA of the CDR3 is TGTGCCAGCAGCTTGGGTGGGGGCTTAACCAACTATGGCTACACCTTC. It specifies CASSLGGGLTNYGYTF. Based on the CDR3 plus reference TRBV5-4 and TRBJ1-2, the full variable domain is ETGVTQSPTHLIKTRGQQVTLRCSSQSGHNTVSWYQQALGQGPQFIFQYYREEENGRGNFPPRFSGLQFPNYSSELNVNALELDDSALYLCASSLGGGLTNYGYTFGSGTRLTVV.

The chain employs TRBV7-3 and TRBJ2-3; D remains ambiguous. The CDR3 covers 13 residues. V gave up 7 bases and J gave up 1 base, with 9 bases separating them. Germline V gene data show CDR1 as SGHTA and CDR2 as FQGTGA. The CDR3: CASTAVGTDTQYF. Written as DNA, the CDR3 is TGTGCCAGCACCGCGGTAGGCACAGATACGCAGTATTTT.

This CDR3 is CASSQEVAGPNSPLHF. CDR3 sequence (DNA): TGCGCCAGCAGCCAAGAAGTTGCCGGCCCTAATTCACCCCTCCACTTT. The rearrangement uses TRBV4-1 and TRBJ1-6; no clear D gene. The germline V gene encodes CDR1 MGHRA and CDR2 YSYEKL. Trimming stripped 0 bases from V and 6 bases from J, with 12 bases between. The CDR3 totals 16 residues.

This chain links TRBV7-9 with TRBJ2-5; TRBD1 matches at 7 bases. Germline V CDR1 and CDR2: SEHNR, FQNEAQ (reference sequence). The length of the CDR3 is 15 residues. The J segment lost 5 bases and the V segment lost 2 bases, leaving 8 bases of the junction unmatched. CDR3 loop: CASSLLTGNSETQYF. The CDR3 region has the DNA TGTGCCAGCAGCTTATTGACAGGGAATAGCGAGACCCAGTACTTC.

This chain connects TRBV7-6 to TRBJ1-2; unclear D gene. CDR3 length: 15 residues. Germline CDR1 is SGHVS and CDR2 is FNYEAQ. Trimming removed 1 base at V and 4 bases at J, with 13 bases between. In DNA form, the CDR3 reads TGTGCCAGCAGCTTAGGTAGCGGGCCAGCCTATGGCTACACCTTC. This codes for CASSLGSGPAYGYTF.

Concerning this clone: The junction differs from germline at one of its ends, possibly a read error. This sequence joins TRBV7-2 and TRBJ2-1, with a weak D call TRBD2 (5 bases). Germline CDR1 and CDR2: SGHTA and FQGNSA. The CDR3 runs to 16 residues. CDR3 nucleotide sequence: TGCGCCAGCAGCCAAGAGGTAGCGAAGCGAAACAATGAGCAGTTCTTC. Its translation is CASSQEVAKRNNEQFF.

V and J are TRBV5-1 and TRBJ1-2, with 7 bases fitting TRBD1. The CDR3 spans 14 residues. Germline-derived CDR1 and CDR2 are SGHRS and YFSETQ. V lost 3 bases and J lost 2; bases outside the gene matches: 4. The CDR3 DNA is TGCGCCAGCAGCTCTCAGGGGGGCAACTATGGCTACACCTTC. It translates to CASSSQGGNYGYTF.